This is a list of T cell receptor beta chains from one sample in a study of blood T cell repertoires in COVID-19. The assay was immunoSEQ multiplex PCR, and TCRdb's table has in-frame clones only and misses some. This table has 150,000 to 200,000 clones, 81% appearing once. Sequencing used peripheral blood. The receptors stem from a man in his 60s with active or convalescent COVID-19. CDR3s include the opening cysteine and the closing phenylalanine or tryptophan. D genes are given only for firm matches. For some rows the clone size is stated as once, few or many, or as a class when expanded; others skip it.

cdr3_nt: TGCAGTGCTAGTGTTCGACAGAGGAACACTGAAGCTTTCTTT
cdr3_aa: CSASVRQRNTEAFF
v_call: TRBV20-1
j_call: TRBJ1-1
clone_size: .
d_call: .

cdr3_nt: TGTGCCAGCAGCCCACTTAACTATGGCTACACCTTC
cdr3_aa: CASSPLNYGYTF
v_call: TRBV28
j_call: TRBJ1-2
clone_size: .
d_call: .

cdr3_nt: TGTGCCAGCAGCCCGACAGGGACAGCAACTACGAACACTGAAGCTTTCTTT
cdr3_aa: CASSPTGTATTNTEAFF
v_call: TRBV3-1/TRBV3-2
j_call: TRBJ1-1
clone_size: .
d_call: TRBD1

cdr3_nt: TGTGCCAGCAGTGGTACGACAGGGAAGTTCCCAGACTACACCTTC
cdr3_aa: CASSGTTGKFPDYTF
v_call: TRBV28
j_call: TRBJ1-2
clone_size: .
d_call: TRBD1

cdr3_nt: TGTGCCAGCAGCTCCGGACTAGCGGGCACCGGGGAGCTGTTTTTT
cdr3_aa: CASSSGLAGTGELFF
v_call: TRBV7-2
j_call: TRBJ2-2
clone_size: .
d_call: TRBD2

cdr3_nt: TGTGCCAGCAGTTCCACTATGTCAGGGGGTGGCTATGGCTACACCTTC
cdr3_aa: CASSSTMSGGGYGYTF
v_call: TRBV27
j_call: TRBJ1-2
clone_size: .
d_call: TRBD1

cdr3_nt: TGTGCCACCAGTGAAACGTTGGCAGGGGGCACAGATACGCAGTATTTT
cdr3_aa: CATSETLAGGTDTQYF
v_call: TRBV24-1
j_call: TRBJ2-3
clone_size: few
d_call: .

cdr3_nt: TGTGCCAGCTCACCACAGACACGTAATTCACCCCTCCACTTT
cdr3_aa: CASSPQTRNSPLHF
v_call: TRBV18
j_call: TRBJ1-6
clone_size: .
d_call: .

cdr3_nt: TGTGCCAGCAGTTCACCGGGACAGGGCAGCGAGCAGTACTTC
cdr3_aa: CASSSPGQGSEQYF
v_call: TRBV6-2/TRBV6-3
j_call: TRBJ2-7
clone_size: .
d_call: TRBD1

cdr3_nt: TGTGCCAGCAGCTTAGCAGGGTACAATCAGCCCCAGCATTTT
cdr3_aa: CASSLAGYNQPQHF
v_call: TRBV11-2
j_call: TRBJ1-5
clone_size: .
d_call: .

cdr3_nt: TGCGCCAGCAGCTTGCGGCAGGGTGGCAATGAGCAGTTCTTC
cdr3_aa: CASSLRQGGNEQFF
v_call: TRBV5-1
j_call: TRBJ2-1
clone_size: .
d_call: .

cdr3_nt: TGTGCCACCAGCAGAGATTCTGAAGGGGCAGGAGAGACCCAGTACTTC
cdr3_aa: CATSRDSEGAGETQYF
v_call: TRBV15
j_call: TRBJ2-5
clone_size: few
d_call: .

cdr3_nt: TGCGCCAGCAGCAAAGGAATATTACGGGACAGGGTCTCTAATAACGAGCAGTACTTC
cdr3_aa: CASSKGILRDRVSNNEQYF
v_call: TRBV5-1
j_call: TRBJ2-7
clone_size: .
d_call: TRBD1

cdr3_nt: TGTGCCATCAGTCCGGGACAGGGGACTGCAACTAATGAAAAACTGTTTTTT
cdr3_aa: CAISPGQGTATNEKLFF
v_call: TRBV10-3
j_call: TRBJ1-4
clone_size: .
d_call: TRBD1

cdr3_nt: TGTGCCAGCTTTGAGAAGTTCTCCTACGAGCAGTACTTC
cdr3_aa: CASFEKFSYEQYF
v_call: TRBV6-5
j_call: TRBJ2-7
clone_size: .
d_call: .

cdr3_nt: TGCGCCAGCAGCCTCCGGACTAGCGGGGGGGGTACAAATGAGCAGTTCTTC
cdr3_aa: CASSLRTSGGGTNEQFF
v_call: TRBV5-1
j_call: TRBJ2-1
clone_size: .
d_call: TRBD2

cdr3_nt: TGTGCCAGCAGGGCTGCGGGGGTGAGTGACAATCAGCCCCAGCATTTT
cdr3_aa: CASRAAGVSDNQPQHF
v_call: TRBV28
j_call: TRBJ1-5
clone_size: .
d_call: .

cdr3_nt: TGTGCCAGCAGTTGGACAGGGACCGACACTGAAGCTTTCTTT
cdr3_aa: CASSWTGTDTEAFF
v_call: TRBV2
j_call: TRBJ1-1
clone_size: .
d_call: TRBD1

cdr3_nt: TGCGCCAGCAGCTTGGGAGTTTCCTACGAGCAGTACTTC
cdr3_aa: CASSLGVSYEQYF
v_call: TRBV5-1
j_call: TRBJ2-7
clone_size: .
d_call: .

cdr3_nt: TGCGCCAGCAGTGGAGGACAGGGAGGCGAGCAGTTCTTC
cdr3_aa: CASSGGQGGEQFF
v_call: TRBV10-1
j_call: TRBJ2-1
clone_size: .
d_call: TRBD1

cdr3_nt: TGTGCCAGCTCATCACTAAGGACTAGCGGGAGGTCTAACTACGAGCAGTACTTC
cdr3_aa: CASSSLRTSGRSNYEQYF
v_call: TRBV18
j_call: TRBJ2-7
clone_size: .
d_call: TRBD2

cdr3_nt: TGCAGTGCTAGTTCGGGGGACTTTAGGGGCTACACCTTC
cdr3_aa: CSASSGDFRGYTF
v_call: TRBV20-1
j_call: TRBJ1-2
clone_size: .
d_call: .

cdr3_nt: TGTGCCAGCAGCGTAGCTGGGGAGACTAGCACAGATACGCAGTATTTT
cdr3_aa: CASSVAGETSTDTQYF
v_call: TRBV9
j_call: TRBJ2-3
clone_size: .
d_call: .

cdr3_nt: TGCGCCAGCAGCTGGTCAGGGGGCTCGAGCACCGGGGAGCTGTTTTTT
cdr3_aa: CASSWSGGSSTGELFF
v_call: TRBV5-1
j_call: TRBJ2-2
clone_size: .
d_call: TRBD1

cdr3_nt: TGTGCCAGCAGCCCCAGGACAGGGGATGAAAAACTGTTTTTT
cdr3_aa: CASSPRTGDEKLFF
v_call: TRBV11-2
j_call: TRBJ1-4
clone_size: .
d_call: TRBD1

cdr3_nt: TGTGCCAGCAGTCTGTCGGGACAGTATAATTCACCCCTCCACTTT
cdr3_aa: CASSLSGQYNSPLHF
v_call: TRBV27
j_call: TRBJ1-6
clone_size: .
d_call: TRBD1

cdr3_nt: TGTGCCAGCAGTTCAACGGGACAAATAGGGCACAATGAGCAGTTCTTC
cdr3_aa: CASSSTGQIGHNEQFF
v_call: TRBV6-2/TRBV6-3
j_call: TRBJ2-1
clone_size: .
d_call: .

cdr3_nt: TGTGCCAGCAGTTTATCGGACGGGAACCAAGAGACCCAGTACTTC
cdr3_aa: CASSLSDGNQETQYF
v_call: TRBV27
j_call: TRBJ2-5
clone_size: .
d_call: .